This T cell receptor (beta chain) originates from a study of cytomegalovirus exposure and HLA in healthy donors. General study findings and limits: In a later analysis, compared with equally common non-associated chains, HLA-associated beta chains were more expanded.

About this clone itself: What it binds is unknown.

The length of the CDR3 is 16 residues. The V gene's germline CDR1 is SGDLS and CDR2 YYNGEE. Trimming left V 4 bases short and J 4 bases short, with 18 bases between. In the PCR, 60 Vbeta and 13 Jbeta primers were used. Assay used: immunoSEQ multiplex PCR; TCRdb lists only in-frame clones, some missing. The sample yields a few hundred thousand clones, about four fifths seen once. The V and J genes are TRBV9 and TRBJ1-3; D is possibly TRBD1 (6 bases). The receptor was isolated from a man younger than 40 in good health and CMV-seronegative. Sequences were obtained from PBMCs. In DNA form, the CDR3 reads TGTGCCAGCAGCCCCCAGTTGGGGGCTACAGGAAACACCATATATTTT. Translating gives CASSPQLGATGNTIYF.